This T cell receptor beta chain was captured in a study of beta chain features in type 1 diabetes. Study observations and caveats: VDJ junctions from patients with type 1 diabetes contained fewer insertions and more deletions. Across all four CD4+ subsets, people with type 1 diabetes showed modestly shorter TCRB CDR3s. Cells that show high TCR expression could be over-represented by cDNA sequencing.

This clone was counted only a few times. Its antigen is currently unknown. The CDR3 runs to 19 residues. The germline V gene has CDR1 SGHTA and CDR2 FQGNSA. Trimming took 2 bases from V and 7 from J, leaving 26 bases between them. Sorted CD4+ subsets: naive, central memory, regulatory, stem cell-like memory (CD45RO/CCR7/CD25/CD127/CD95/CD27 panel). Every bit of the isolated RNA underwent reverse transcription, so sequencing read expressed TCRB transcripts. Some clones are missing from TCRdb's copy, which holds only in-frame ones; the method was immunoSEQ multiplex PCR. The sample shows 350,000 to 450,000 clones, approximately 14% of them seen only once.

Sequencing was done on a sample of naive CD4+ T cells from blood. This TCR was sampled from a man aged 25-45 years in good health. The chain joins TRBV7-2 to TRBJ1-4; a possible D gene is TRBD1 (5 bases). CDR3 sequence reads: CASSLRQPNSGGTTEKLFF. DNA of the CDR3: TGTGCCAGCAGCTTACGACAGCCAAACTCGGGCGGAACCACTGAAAAACTGTTTTTT. The variable domain in full, completed from reference TRBV7-2 and TRBJ1-4, reads GAGVSQSPSNKVTEKGKDVELRCDPISGHTALYWYRQSLGQGLEFLIYFQGNSAPDKSGLPSDRFSAERTGGSVSTLTIQRTQQEDSAVYLCASSLRQPNSGGTTEKLFFGSGTQLSVL.